This TCR beta chain is drawn from a study of shared clonotypes between healthy human individuals. Naive CD8 cells comprised CD45RO-negative, CCR7-positively selected cells, excluding terminally differentiated effector memory CD45RA+ cells. All participating donors were Caucasian adults from Nashville, Tennessee. The data were produced by immunoSEQ multiplex PCR, yet TCRdb's version contains in-frame clones alone and is incomplete. The table records about 2.1 million clones, just over 90% of them present only once. The V end was cut by 3 bases, the J end by 4 bases, with 12 bases between. CDR1 LNHDA and CDR2 SQIVND come from the germline V gene (reference sequence). The CDR3 covers 14 residues.

The sample consisted of naive CD8+ T cells from PBMCs. The source is a man between 18 and 35 years old in good health. Some clones in this sample may be carry-over from other donors' samples. The rearrangement joins TRBV19 to TRBJ1-2; a weak D match, TRBD1 (6 bases). CDR3 bases: TGTGCCAGTAGTATCCACAGGGTGGGCTATGGCTACACCTTC. This sequence encodes CASSIHRVGYGYTF.